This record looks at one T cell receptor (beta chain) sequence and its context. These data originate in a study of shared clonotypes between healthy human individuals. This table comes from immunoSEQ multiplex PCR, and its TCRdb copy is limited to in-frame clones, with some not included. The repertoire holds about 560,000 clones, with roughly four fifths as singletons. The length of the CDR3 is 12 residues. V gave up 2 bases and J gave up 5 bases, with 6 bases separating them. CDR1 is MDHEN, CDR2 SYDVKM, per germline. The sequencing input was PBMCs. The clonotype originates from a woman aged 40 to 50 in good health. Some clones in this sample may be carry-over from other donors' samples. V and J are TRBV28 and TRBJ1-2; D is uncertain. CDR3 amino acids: CASSLPEYGYTF. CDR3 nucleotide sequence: TGTGCCAGCAGTTTACCCGAGTATGGCTACACCTTC.